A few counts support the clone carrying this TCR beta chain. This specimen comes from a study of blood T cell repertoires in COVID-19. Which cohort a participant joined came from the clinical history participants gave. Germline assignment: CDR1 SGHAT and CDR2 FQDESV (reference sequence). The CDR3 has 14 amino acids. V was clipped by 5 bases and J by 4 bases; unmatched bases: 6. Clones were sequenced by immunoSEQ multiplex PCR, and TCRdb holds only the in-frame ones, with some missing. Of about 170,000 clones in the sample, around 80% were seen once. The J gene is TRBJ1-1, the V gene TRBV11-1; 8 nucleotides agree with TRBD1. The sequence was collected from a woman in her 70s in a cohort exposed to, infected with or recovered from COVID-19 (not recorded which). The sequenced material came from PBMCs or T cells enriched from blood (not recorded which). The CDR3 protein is CASSLGQGSTEAFF. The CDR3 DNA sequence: TGTGCCAGCAGCCTTGGACAGGGAAGCACTGAAGCTTTCTTT.